One TCR beta chain is described in this entry. The specificity of this receptor is unknown. This may stem from a read error, because a much larger clone lies one nucleotide away. TCR beta repertoires were profiled from peripheral blood of approximately 13 young patients with multiple sclerosis to demonstrate the VDJtools post-analysis software. Multiple sclerosis patients were children and adolescents aged about 6 to 15 years. This specimen comes from a study of post-analysis software for immune sequencing data (dated by TCRdb to between 2014 and 2017). In terms of the full investigation: Recorded disease courses included relapsing-remitting, secondary progressive and progressive-relapsing multiple sclerosis, with some patients lacking subtype annotation. The patient repertoires were compared against fewer than twelve previously published healthy control repertoires obtained from donors aged 6 to 25 years. A subset of samples was prepared in parallel using single-end sample barcoding, then pooled and co-amplified after Illumina adapter ligation. What the research found in general, with its limitations: About 5 TRBV segments, including TRBV5-6, TRBV5-1 and TRBV20-1, were significantly more frequent in patients than controls. The multiple sclerosis patient group was slightly younger than the control group. Compared with controls, multiple sclerosis patients had significantly lower normalized Chao1 diversity, a finding suggesting substantial peripheral T-cell clonal expansion. When samples were clustered directly using the F measure, samples prepared in the same batch co-clustered strongly, which prompted a batch-effect correction.

The germline V gene encodes CDR1 MNHEY and CDR2 SMNVEV (reference sequence). The cysteine opens and the phenylalanine closes a CDR3 of 12 amino acids. CDR3 DNA only is kept here, 36 bases in frame from base 1. Libraries were made using PCR. Sequencing used an Illumina HiSeq 2500. To reduce PCR and sequencing biases, unique molecular identifiers were incorporated into the TCR beta cDNA libraries. Roughly 0.5 million cDNA molecules were obtained per 1 to 10 million input T cells, so each molecule approximated one T cell. Patient libraries were prepared and sequenced with the same protocol used for the earlier healthy control dataset. Samples belonging to the same batch were prepared together, multiplexed and sequenced on a shared HiSeq lane. The paper's data handling went like this. MIGEC handled the raw barcoded reads, throwing out single-read molecular identifier groups before consensus assembly and CDR3 extraction. VDJtools was used for post-analysis of the clonotype tables, with diversity normalized by down-sampling every dataset to the smallest sample size. In repertoire overlap clustering, CDR3 amino acid sequences, but not nucleotide sequences, were matched to correct batch-related cross-sample contamination. TCRdb applied fastp at Q25 and MiXCR to the public reads, then kept only in-frame beta chains. Duplicate CDR3 protein sequences are folded into a single record with the most common DNA and genes. The V and J calls, along with clone size, are taken from TCRdb and not from the paper's own processing. Here the sample has roughly 800,000 distinct CDR3 sequences; about 32% occur a single time. Around 0.56% of the sample is taken by the ten largest.

Sequenced material: blood. The rearrangement combines TRBV27 with TRBJ2-1; the D gene remains uncertain. This receptor was identified in a girl aged 5-17 years with multiple sclerosis. The DNA sequence is as follows: TGTGCCAGCAGCCCCACCTACAATGGGCAGTTCTTC. Translated, it reads CASSPTYNGQFF.